This TCR beta chain was identified in a study of T cell responses to AZD1222 COVID-19 vaccine. Losses at the gene ends were 4 bases for V and 5 bases for J; bases not matched to a gene: 6. Germline CDR1 and CDR2: LGHDT and YNNKEL (reference sequence). The CDR3 loop spans 15 amino acids. Sequencing was performed with immunoSEQ multiplex PCR; in TCRdb, only in-frame clones are kept and a portion is missing. The sample includes approximately 80,000 clones, 88% seen only once; the top ten take approximately 4.7%. Study results and limitations: White British donors predominated, females outnumbered males, and clonal diversity was possibly underestimated. Increased Spike-specific TCR breadth and depth were observed after two AZD1222 doses. Just six AZD1222 recipients were seropositive at baseline. Vaccine-associated CD4 TCRs spanned spike, dominant at 160-218 and 743-854.

Comments on this clone: Its target is unknown.

The starting material was peripheral blood, obtained on day 0 of MenACWY control vaccination. This TCR was sampled from an adult in good health. The J gene is TRBJ2-2, the V gene TRBV3-1 (or the pseudogene TRBV3-2), with 8 bases lining up with TRBD2. The CDR3 DNA reads as TGTGCCAGCAGCCTCGGGGGGGCCCGGACCGGGGAGCTGTTTTTT. Its protein is CASSLGGARTGELFF.